These 16 T cell receptor beta chains share one sample of origin, sequenced in a study of blood T cell repertoires in COVID-19 (dated by TCRdb to about 2020). Receptors were amplified or captured by the immunoSEQ multiplex PCR assay. The immuneACCESS repertoire file appears here via TCRdb, limited to in-frame rearrangements. These files lack a portion of the clones; in checked studies, under half of the deficit traces to unresolved V genes, and the cause of the others is not known. Present in this sample are around 190,000 clones, approximately 84% of which were seen just once. The top ten constitute 2.5% to 3.5% of the sample. What was sequenced was PBMCs or T cells enriched from blood (not recorded which). Source of these receptors: a woman aged 25 to 39 who had recovered from COVID-19.

The chain recombines TRBV19 with TRBJ2-7; TRBD1 agrees at 9 bases. J was trimmed by 4 bases and V by 1 base; bases with no gene match: 5. Germline CDR1 LNHDA, CDR2 SQIVND (reference sequence). The CDR3 sequence is 15 residues long. CDR3 sequence (DNA): TGTGCCAGTAGTATAGGGACAGGGGAGGTGTACGAGCAGTACGTC. Its translation is CASSIGTGEVYEQYV.

The chain is built from TRBV18 and TRBJ2-7; maybe TRBD1 (5 bases). This CDR3 has 14 residues. Germline CDR1 KGHSH, CDR2 LQKENI. Trimming removed 4 bases at V and 0 bases at J, with 10 bases between. The CDR3, as DNA: TGTGCCAGCTCACAGGGGCGAAGCTCCTACGAGCAGTACGTC. It translates to CASSQGRSSYEQYV.

The DNA of the CDR3 is TGTGCCAGCTCAGTAACCGGGACAGAAAGCTATGGCTACACCTTC. This codes for CASSVTGTESYGYTF. The genes are TRBV18 and TRBJ1-2; 7 nucleotides align to TRBD1. After removal of 5 bases from V and 4 bases from J, the junction contained 10 bases not matched to a gene. Germline V lookup: CDR1 KGHSH, CDR2 LQKENI. The CDR3 has 15 residues.

This clone was recorded a few times. This chain uses TRBV19 with TRBJ1-1; maybe TRBD1 (6 bases). Trimming cost V 6 bases and J 7 bases, with 21 bases left between them. The germline V gene encodes CDR1 LNHDA and CDR2 SQIVND (reference sequence). The CDR3 runs to 15 residues. DNA for the CDR3: TGTGCCAGTAGGGTTAACAGGGAGAGTACTGGTGAAGCTTTCTTT. It is translated as CASRVNRESTGEAFF.

The chain recombines TRBV28 with TRBJ1-5; D unresolved. Between the trimmed V and J ends, which lost 3 bases and 9 bases, there was a span of 18 bases. This CDR3 comprises 15 residues. Germline V CDR1 and CDR2: MDHEN, SYDVKM. The CDR3 loop is CASSFSGLKTRPQHF. For the CDR3, the DNA is TGTGCCAGCAGTTTTTCCGGACTAAAAACGAGGCCCCAGCATTTT.

V is TRBV28 and J is TRBJ1-3; D perhaps matches TRBD1 (5 bases). The CDR3 runs 16 residues. CDR1 is MDHEN and CDR2 is SYDVKM in the germline V gene. The V end lost 3 bases, the J end lost 3 bases, and 15 bases lay between the germline ends. CDR3 nucleotides: TGTGCCAGCAGTTTCCCCTCTGGGGCGGATGGAAACACCATATATTTT. This encodes CASSFPSGADGNTIYF.

The rearrangement uses TRBV28 and TRBJ2-1; possible D gene TRBD2, 6 bases. Trimming pared 5 bases from V and 5 bases from J, leaving 16 bases between. CDR1 MDHEN and CDR2 SYDVKM come from the germline V gene. The CDR3 contains 15 residues. CDR3 in amino acids: CASSTPGLVNNEQFF. In DNA, the CDR3 is TGTGCCAGCAGTACCCCGGGACTTGTAAACAATGAGCAGTTCTTC. Combining the CDR3 with reference TRBV28 and TRBJ2-1 gives the whole variable domain DVKVTQSSRYLVKRTGEKVFLECVQDMDHENMFWYRQDPGLGLRLIYFSYDVKMKEKGDIPEGYSVSREKKERFSLILESASTNQTSMYLCASSTPGLVNNEQFFGPGTRLTVL.

The chain employs TRBV2 and TRBJ1-1; 7 bases are a match to TRBD1. V dropped 3 bases and J dropped 11; count of bases not matched to a gene: 12. The CDR3 runs 14 residues. CDR1 is SNHLY and CDR2 is FYNNEI in the germline V gene. The CDR3 spells CASSDSHTGEDAFF. CDR3 DNA sequence: TGTGCCAGCAGTGACAGCCATACAGGGGAGGACGCTTTCTTT.

The V and J genes are TRBV7-9 and TRBJ2-1, with 11 bases fitting TRBD2. The CDR3 has 15 residues. Trimming cost V 5 bases and J 6 bases; bases outside gene matches: 6. Per germline, CDR1 SEHNR and CDR2 FQNEAQ (reference sequence). CDR3: CASSHRLAGGNEQFF. The CDR3 bases are TGTGCCAGCAGCCACCGGCTAGCGGGAGGCAATGAGCAGTTCTTC.

This clone was seen a single time. The chain couples TRBV5-4 to TRBJ2-1; 9 positions match TRBD2. CDR3 length equals 16 residues. Germline assignment: CDR1 SGHNT and CDR2 YYREEE (reference sequence). V lost 6 bases to trimming and J lost 2 bases; unmatched junction nucleotides: 9. The CDR3 nucleotides are TGTGCCAGCACCTGGGGGGTAGCGGGAGCCTACAATGAGCAGTTCTTC. The encoded protein is CASTWGVAGAYNEQFF.

The J gene is TRBJ2-5, the V gene TRBV5-6, with D maybe TRBD1 (7 bases). CDR1 is SGHDT, CDR2 YYEEEE, per germline. V lost 0 bases and J 5 bases, leaving 14 bases between the germline ends. The CDR3 covers 15 residues. CDR3 sequence (DNA): TGTGCCAGCAGCTTGGGACAGGGAGGCTATGAGACCCAGTACTTC. It specifies CASSLGQGGYETQYF.

The chain combines TRBV18 with TRBJ1-6; 7 bases are a match to TRBD1. CDR3 length: 15 amino acids. The trim removed 2 bases at V and 9 bases at J, leaving 7 bases unmatched. CDR1 and CDR2 (germline): KGHSH, LQKENI. The CDR3 coding sequence is TGTGCCAGCTCACCAGGAGACAGGGCTGCTTCACCCCTCCACTTT. Translating it yields CASSPGDRAASPLHF.

V and J are TRBV3-1 (or the pseudogene TRBV3-2) and TRBJ2-1; 13 bases are a match to TRBD2. CDR1 is LGHDT and CDR2 is YNNKEL in the germline V gene (reference sequence). The CDR3 is made up of 19 amino acids. The trim removed 6 bases at V and 1 base at J, leaving 12 bases unmatched. The CDR3 nucleotides read TGTGCCAGCAGACAGACTAGCGGGGGGTTGTCTATTTCCTACAATGAGCAGTTCTTC. It yields the protein CASRQTSGGLSISYNEQFF.

V and J are TRBV29-1 and TRBJ1-1; D might be TRBD1 (5 bases). CDR1 is SQVTM, CDR2 ANQGSEA, per germline. The CDR3 spans 12 residues. Deletions cut 6 bases from V and 5 bases from J, with 13 bases between. The CDR3 loop is CSVNGGLTEAFF. The CDR3 DNA is TGCAGCGTGAACGGGGGTCTGACTGAAGCTTTCTTT.

The chain is built from TRBV7-2 and TRBJ1-1; unclear D gene. V lost 3 bases and J lost 0, with 11 bases in between. Germline CDR1 is SGHTA and CDR2 is FQGNSA. This CDR3 spans 15 amino acids. The CDR3 loop is CASSFLTRVNTEAFF. In DNA form, the CDR3 reads TGTGCCAGCAGCTTCCTTACTCGAGTGAACACTGAAGCTTTCTTT.

The chain has TRBV11-3 and TRBJ1-2; D perhaps matches TRBD1 (6 bases). This CDR3 comprises 16 residues. V was pared by 2 bases and J by 3 bases, with 16 bases between. Germline loops: CDR1 SGHNT, CDR2 YENEEA. CDR3 loop: CASSLYSGGRDYGYTF. The CDR3 nucleotides are TGTGCCAGCAGCTTATATTCCGGGGGGCGAGACTATGGCTACACCTTC.